Detailed here is one T cell receptor (beta chain). This may arise from a read error, as a much more abundant clone is one base away. A primer matching the constant region was used to make TCR beta cDNA from approximately 500 ng of total RNA. Three nested multiplex PCR rounds, a slightly modified ARM-PCR, produced the libraries for TCR beta. TRBV1-TRBV30 forward primers paired with a C-beta reverse primer drove the first two PCR rounds, about 9 cycles each. TCRdb redid the calling of the multiplex PCR reads with MiXCR, one entry per CDR3 protein. Altogether 330,000 or so distinct CDR3 sequences are present, around three fifths being singletons, with the ten largest covering under 8%. This record belongs to a study of tumor-infiltrating lymphocytes in primary liver carcinoma. The overall study: Stage T1-T3 N0M0 tumors spanned roughly 4.2 to 11 cm.

The germline V gene has CDR1 SQVTM and CDR2 ANQGSEA. This CDR3 region has 14 residues. RNA isolated from unsorted whole blood supplied the blood RNA, with germline DNA also extracted. Chronic HBV infection affected patients, none of whom had received treatment. The V gene is TRBV29-1, the J gene TRBJ2-5; no definite D call. The source material was peripheral blood. This clonotype was obtained from a man aged 35 to 55 with primary liver carcinoma and hepatitis B virus infection. The CDR3 nucleotides are TGCGGCGTTTGGGCAGCGCCTTACCAAGAGACCCAGTACTTC. This translates into CGVWAAPYQETQYF.